These 20 T cell receptor beta chains came from one sample sequenced in a study of vaccination effects on CD4 cells after COVID-19 (dated by TCRdb to the early 2020s). The library was generated by the immunoSEQ multiplex PCR assay. In its TCRdb copy, this immuneACCESS table keeps in-frame sequences only and misses some clones. Where compared with another copy, unresolved V genes explain less than half of these, and the others have no known cause. The sample table records over 45,000 clones; approximately 70% of these occur just once. The leading ten clones occupy over 4.5% of the sample. These receptors' targets are unknown. After about 10 days of culture, CD4+ T cells were isolated with the EasySep CD4+ T cell isolation kit. The sample in question was CD4+ T cells from PBMCs cultured without peptide, obtained before COVID-19 vaccination. The receptors shown here come from a human donor who received a COVID-19 vaccine.

This chain links TRBV5-6 with TRBJ2-7; D is possibly TRBD1 (5 bases). The germline V gene has CDR1 SGHDT and CDR2 YYEEEE. CDR3 length: 16 residues. Trimming took off 0 bases at V and 2 bases at J, with 15 bases between the two ends. CDR3 nucleotides: TGTGCCAGCAGCTTGGCAGGGTTAGGTTACACCTACGAGCAGTACTTC. This translates into CASSLAGLGYTYEQYF.

The chain carries TRBV11-3 and TRBJ2-2; D not resolved. CDR1 is SGHNT and CDR2 is YENEEA in the germline V gene. Between the trimmed V and J ends, which lost 4 bases and 7 bases, there was a span of 13 bases. The CDR3 length is 14 residues. The CDR3 DNA reads TGTGCCAGCAGCTCCCTTGGAGCCGGCGGGGAGCTGTTTTTT. Translation gives CASSSLGAGGELFF.

The V call is TRBV4-2, the J call TRBJ2-7; TRBD1 might be the D (5 bases). This CDR3 has 14 amino acids. CDR1 and CDR2 from the germline V gene are LGHNA and YNFKEQ. With 1 base removed from V and 1 base from J, the gap between germline ends came to 8 bases. CDR3 bases: TGTGCCAGCAGCCAAGGACCAGGGTCCTACGAGCAGTACTTC. It codes for CASSQGPGSYEQYF.

V and J are TRBV7-2 and TRBJ1-1, with 9 bases fitting TRBD1. The CDR3 runs 17 residues. V shed 7 bases and J 0 bases; nucleotides not matched to a gene: 12. The V gene's germline CDR1 is SGHTA and CDR2 FQGNSA. The CDR3 here is CASTPRGQGFMNTEAFF. The CDR3 DNA is TGTGCCAGCACCCCAAGGGGACAGGGCTTCATGAACACTGAAGCTTTCTTT.

J is TRBJ1-5 and V is TRBV2; maybe TRBD1 (5 bases). The length of the CDR3 is 12 residues. Looked up from germline, CDR1 is SNHLY and CDR2 is FYNNEI. V lost 5 bases and J lost 5, with 7 bases in between. CDR3 in DNA: TGTGCCAGCAGTAAACAGGATCAGCCCCAGCATTTT. Its protein product is CASSKQDQPQHF.

CDR3 amino acids: CASSYGLAGTYEQYF. CDR3 coding DNA: TGCGCCAGCAGTTACGGACTAGCGGGGACCTACGAGCAGTACTTC. The J gene is TRBJ2-7, the V gene TRBV5-1; TRBD2 agrees at 12 bases. This CDR3 comprises 15 residues. V lost 5 bases, J lost 2 bases, and 5 bases stayed unmatched. Germline V gene lookup returns CDR1 SGHRS and CDR2 YFSETQ.

This rearrangement joins TRBV18 to TRBJ1-1; TRBD1 might be the D (5 bases). The CDR3 runs to 18 residues. V dropped 1 base and J dropped 6 bases, with 24 bases sitting between them. From germline, CDR1 is KGHSH and CDR2 LQKENI. The CDR3 reads CASSPLDLNIRVGAEAFF. The CDR3, as DNA: TGTGCCAGCTCACCACTCGACCTGAATATCAGGGTTGGCGCTGAAGCTTTCTTT.

This chain joins TRBV5-6 and TRBJ2-1, with TRBD2 matching over 8 bases. The CDR3 is 15 amino acids. CDR1 and CDR2 from the germline V gene are SGHDT and YYEEEE. Trimming cost V 7 bases and J 8 bases; bases outside gene matches: 14. The DNA for the CDR3 is TGTGCCAGCCCGGATGCGGCTAGCGGGTCGGATGAGCAGTTCTTC. This translates into CASPDAASGSDEQFF.

This sequence joins TRBV27 and TRBJ1-1; D may be TRBD1 (6 bases). The CDR3 is made up of 15 amino acids. Trimming stripped 10 bases from V and 4 bases from J, with 22 bases between. CDR1 and CDR2 from the germline V gene are MNHEY and SMNVEV (reference sequence). The CDR3 region is CATRRRGGRGTEAFF. CDR3 DNA sequence: TGTGCCACCCGCCGGAGGGGGGGCCGGGGCACTGAAGCTTTCTTT.

V is TRBV4-3 and J is TRBJ1-2; 7 nucleotides agree with TRBD1. Losses at the gene ends were 0 bases for V and 2 bases for J; bases not matched to a gene: 6. The V gene's germline CDR1 is LGHNA and CDR2 YSLEER. The CDR3 runs 16 residues. In DNA form, the CDR3 reads TGCGCCAGCAGCCAAGATGTGGGACAGACAAACTATGGCTACACCTTC. Amino acid sequence: CASSQDVGQTNYGYTF.

This rearrangement joins TRBV28 to TRBJ2-7; D is uncertain. Germline V CDR1 and CDR2: MDHEN, SYDVKM. Trimming left V 5 bases short and J 1 base short, with 12 bases between. This CDR3 contains 14 residues. CDR3 loop: CASSLPLSSYEQYF. In DNA, the CDR3 is TGTGCCAGCAGTCTTCCCCTTAGTTCCTACGAGCAGTACTTC.

The sample holds one count of this clone. V and J are TRBV19 and TRBJ2-6, with D perhaps TRBD1 (6 bases). CDR1 LNHDA and CDR2 SQIVND come from the germline V gene (reference sequence). This CDR3 has 18 residues. Trimming shortened V by 5 bases and J by 2 bases, and 19 bases separated the two germline ends. Written as DNA, the CDR3 is TGTGCCAGTAGTCCTTGGGGCAGGGGTAAACCTGGGGCCAACGTCCTGACTTTC. Translation: CASSPWGRGKPGANVLTF.

This chain joins TRBV4-1 and TRBJ1-5; no definite D call. Germline lookup yields CDR1 MGHRA and CDR2 YSYEKL. There are 14 residues in the CDR3. Trimming cost V 4 bases and J 8 bases, with 15 bases left between them. The CDR3: CASSLVSRVEPQHF. In DNA form, the CDR3 reads TGCGCCAGCAGCCTCGTCTCCCGAGTGGAGCCCCAGCATTTT.

V gene TRBV5-8 combines with J gene TRBJ1-2; D call uncertain. The CDR3 is 14 amino acids. The V gene's germline CDR1 is SGHTS and CDR2 YDEGEE. Trimming cost V 1 base and J 4 bases, with 11 bases left between them. The CDR3 DNA sequence: TGTGCCAGCAGCTTGTCGGGAAGCGGCTATGGCTACACCTTC. Translated: CASSLSGSGYGYTF.

The CDR3 loop is CASSQVARRTVRNEQFF. In DNA, the CDR3 is TGTGCCAGCAGCCAAGTCGCCCGCCGGACAGTCCGCAATGAGCAGTTCTTC. The chain employs TRBV11-2 and TRBJ2-1; TRBD1 is a possible D gene (6 bases). This CDR3 region has 17 residues. V was clipped by 5 bases and J by 6 bases, with 23 bases between them. Germline CDR1 is SGHAT and CDR2 is FQNNGV.

This chain connects TRBV19 to TRBJ2-5; the D gene is possibly TRBD1 (5 bases). The CDR3 contains 17 residues. CDR1 is LNHDA, CDR2 SQIVND, per germline (reference sequence). The germline V and J ends were trimmed by 5 bases and 7 bases, with 26 bases remaining between them. CDR3: CASSPPRTGLLSGTQYF. The DNA of the CDR3 is TGTGCCAGTAGTCCTCCCAGAACAGGTTTGCTTTCAGGGACCCAGTACTTC.

The chain carries TRBV4-2 and TRBJ2-2, with D maybe TRBD2 (5 bases). This CDR3 spans 14 amino acids. The V gene lost 4 bases and the J gene lost 7 bases, with 13 bases spanning the gap. Germline lookup yields CDR1 LGHNA and CDR2 YNFKEQ. CDR3 DNA: TGTGCCAGCAGCCCAGAGAGGGTTAGCGGGGAGCTGTTTTTT. This encodes CASSPERVSGELFF.

The chain carries TRBV9 and TRBJ1-6; no clear D gene. This CDR3 has 15 amino acids. Deletions cut 4 bases from V and 5 bases from J, with 13 bases between. The germline V gene has CDR1 SGDLS and CDR2 YYNGEE. The CDR3 DNA follows: TGTGCCAGCAGCCCCCGACGAGACAATAATTCACCCCTCCACTTT. Protein product: CASSPRRDNNSPLHF.

The chain's CDR3 is CAWSEVREPAKRSSYNSPLHF. CDR3 nucleotide sequence: TGTGCCTGGAGTGAAGTTAGAGAACCAGCTAAGAGAAGCTCCTATAATTCACCCCTCCACTTT. The V call is TRBV30, the J call TRBJ1-6; D is unresolved. Germline lookup yields CDR1 GTSNPN and CDR2 SVGIG (reference sequence). Trimming took off 1 base at V and 0 bases at J, with 25 bases between the two ends. The CDR3 sequence is 21 residues long.

V is TRBV11-3 and J is TRBJ2-6; 9 nucleotides agree with TRBD1. The CDR3 runs 16 residues. CDR1 is SGHNT, CDR2 YENEEA, per germline. The junction had 8 bases not matched to a gene; V was cut back by 5 bases and J by 6 bases. The CDR3 DNA sequence: TGTGCCAGCAGCCCGGACGGGACAGGGACGGCCAACGTCCTGACTTTC. Translated, it gives CASSPDGTGTANVLTF. Using reference TRBV11-3 and TRBJ2-6 for the parts outside the CDR3, the full variable domain is EAGVVQSPRYKIIEKKQPVAFWCNPISGHNTLYWYLQNLGQGPELLIRYENEEAVDDSQLPKDRFSAERLKGVDSTLKIQPAELGDSAVYLCASSPDGTGTANVLTFGAGSRLTVL.